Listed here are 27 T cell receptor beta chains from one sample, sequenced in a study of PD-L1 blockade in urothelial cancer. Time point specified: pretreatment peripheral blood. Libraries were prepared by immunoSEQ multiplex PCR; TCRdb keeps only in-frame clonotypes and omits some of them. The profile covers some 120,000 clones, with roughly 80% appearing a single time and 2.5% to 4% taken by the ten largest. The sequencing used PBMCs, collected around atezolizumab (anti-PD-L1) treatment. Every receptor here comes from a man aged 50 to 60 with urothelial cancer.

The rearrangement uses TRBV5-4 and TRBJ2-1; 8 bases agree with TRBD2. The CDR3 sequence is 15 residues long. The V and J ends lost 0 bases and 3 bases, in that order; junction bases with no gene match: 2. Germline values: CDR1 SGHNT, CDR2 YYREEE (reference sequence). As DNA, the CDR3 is TGTGCCAGCAGCTTGGGCCTAGCGGGCTACAATGAGCAGTTCTTC. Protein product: CASSLGLAGYNEQFF.

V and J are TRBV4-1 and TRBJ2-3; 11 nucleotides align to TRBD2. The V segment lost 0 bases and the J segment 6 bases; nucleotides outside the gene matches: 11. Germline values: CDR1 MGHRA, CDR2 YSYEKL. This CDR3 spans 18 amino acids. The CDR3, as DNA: TGCGCCAGCAGCCAAGATACGGCTAGCGGGAGGAAGAGGGATACGCAGTATTTT. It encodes CASSQDTASGRKRDTQYF.

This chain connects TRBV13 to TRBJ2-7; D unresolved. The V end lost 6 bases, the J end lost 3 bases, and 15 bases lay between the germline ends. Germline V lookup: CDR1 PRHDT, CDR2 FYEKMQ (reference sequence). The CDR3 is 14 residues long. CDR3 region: CASSHHLKFYEQYF. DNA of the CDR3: TGTGCCAGCAGTCATCACTTAAAATTCTACGAGCAGTACTTC.

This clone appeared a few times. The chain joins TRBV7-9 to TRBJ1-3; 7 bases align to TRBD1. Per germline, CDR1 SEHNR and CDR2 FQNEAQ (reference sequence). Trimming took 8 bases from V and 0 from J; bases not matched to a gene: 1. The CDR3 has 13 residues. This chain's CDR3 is CASAGGSGNTIYF. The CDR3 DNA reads TGTGCCAGCGCAGGGGGCTCTGGAAACACCATATATTTT.

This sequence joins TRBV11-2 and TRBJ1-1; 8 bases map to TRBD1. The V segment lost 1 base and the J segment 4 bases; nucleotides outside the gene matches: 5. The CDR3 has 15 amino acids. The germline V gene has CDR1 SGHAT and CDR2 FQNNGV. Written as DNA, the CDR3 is TGTGCCAGCAGCTTAGCAGGGGGCGCGGTCACTGAAGCTTTCTTT. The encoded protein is CASSLAGGAVTEAFF.

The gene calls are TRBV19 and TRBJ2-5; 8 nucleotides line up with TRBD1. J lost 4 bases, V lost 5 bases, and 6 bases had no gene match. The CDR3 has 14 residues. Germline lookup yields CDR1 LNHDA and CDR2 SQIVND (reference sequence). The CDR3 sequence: CASSPDRGRETQYF. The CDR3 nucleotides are TGTGCCAGTAGTCCCGACAGGGGACGAGAGACCCAGTACTTC.

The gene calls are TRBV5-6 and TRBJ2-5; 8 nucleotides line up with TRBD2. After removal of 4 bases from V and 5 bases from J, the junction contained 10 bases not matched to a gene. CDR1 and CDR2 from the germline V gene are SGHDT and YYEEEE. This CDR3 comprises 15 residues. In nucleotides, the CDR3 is TGTGCCAGCAGCCAAATTAGCGGGACCGGGGAGACCCAGTACTTC. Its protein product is CASSQISGTGETQYF.

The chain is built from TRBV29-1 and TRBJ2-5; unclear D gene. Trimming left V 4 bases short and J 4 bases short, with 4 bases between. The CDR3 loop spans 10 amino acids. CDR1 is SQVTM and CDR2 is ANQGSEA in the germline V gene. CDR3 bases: TGCAGCGTTGTTAGAGAGACCCAGTACTTC. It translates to CSVVRETQYF. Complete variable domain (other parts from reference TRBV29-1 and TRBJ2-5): SAVISQKPSRDICQRGTSLTIQCQVDSQVTMMFWYRQQPGQSLTLIATANQGSEATYESGFVIDKFPISRPNLTFSTLTVSNMSPEDSSIYLCSVVRETQYFGPGTRLLVL.

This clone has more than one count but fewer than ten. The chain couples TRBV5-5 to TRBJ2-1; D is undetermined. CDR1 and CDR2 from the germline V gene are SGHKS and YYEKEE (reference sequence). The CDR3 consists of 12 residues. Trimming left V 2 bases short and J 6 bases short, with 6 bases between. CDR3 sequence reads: CASSFPGNEQFF. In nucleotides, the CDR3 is TGTGCCAGCAGCTTTCCCGGCAATGAGCAGTTCTTC.

The CDR3 DNA follows: TGTGCCAGCAGCGTGGGGCAGGGAGGGAGCAATGAGCAGTTCTTC. Its translation: CASSVGQGGSNEQFF. V and J are TRBV9 and TRBJ2-1; TRBD2 agrees at 7 bases. CDR3 length equals 15 residues. J gave up 6 bases and V 2 bases, and 8 bases lay outside the gene matches. In germline, CDR1 is SGDLS, CDR2 YYNGEE.

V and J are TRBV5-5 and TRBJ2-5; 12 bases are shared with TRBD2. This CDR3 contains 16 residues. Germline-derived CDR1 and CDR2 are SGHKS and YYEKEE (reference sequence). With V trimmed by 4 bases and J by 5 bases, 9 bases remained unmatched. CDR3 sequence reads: CASSPGLAGWEETQYF. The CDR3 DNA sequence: TGTGCCAGCAGCCCAGGACTAGCGGGATGGGAGGAGACCCAGTACTTC.

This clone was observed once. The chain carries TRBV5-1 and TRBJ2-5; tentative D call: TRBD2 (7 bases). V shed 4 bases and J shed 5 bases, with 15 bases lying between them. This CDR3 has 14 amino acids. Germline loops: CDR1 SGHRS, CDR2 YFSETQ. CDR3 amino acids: CASSKGEGQETQYF. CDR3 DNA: TGCGCCAGCAGCAAGGGGGAGGGCCAGGAGACCCAGTACTTC.

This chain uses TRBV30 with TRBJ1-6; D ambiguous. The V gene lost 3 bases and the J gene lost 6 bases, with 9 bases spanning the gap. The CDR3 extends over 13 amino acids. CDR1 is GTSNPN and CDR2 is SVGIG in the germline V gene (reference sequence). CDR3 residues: CAWSPNSNSPLHF. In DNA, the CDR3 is TGTGCCTGGAGCCCTAACTCTAATTCACCCCTCCACTTT.

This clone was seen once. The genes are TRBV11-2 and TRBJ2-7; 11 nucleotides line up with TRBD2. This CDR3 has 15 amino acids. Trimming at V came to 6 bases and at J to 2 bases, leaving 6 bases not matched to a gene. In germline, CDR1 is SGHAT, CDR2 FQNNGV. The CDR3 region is CASRLGLADTYEQYF. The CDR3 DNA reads TGTGCCAGCAGATTGGGACTAGCGGATACCTACGAGCAGTACTTC. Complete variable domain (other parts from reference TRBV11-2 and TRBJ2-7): EAGVAQSPRYKIIEKRQSVAFWCNPISGHATLYWYQQILGQGPKLLIQFQNNGVVDDSQLPKDRFSAERLKGVDSTLKIQPAKLEDSAVYLCASRLGLADTYEQYFGPGTRLTVT.

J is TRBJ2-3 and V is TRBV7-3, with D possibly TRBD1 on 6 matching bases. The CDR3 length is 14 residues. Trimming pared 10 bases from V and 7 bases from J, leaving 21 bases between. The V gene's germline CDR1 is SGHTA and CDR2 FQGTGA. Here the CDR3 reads CATRRDIFSHTQYF. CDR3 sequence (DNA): TGTGCCACTCGTCGGGACATTTTCTCCCATACGCAGTATTTT.

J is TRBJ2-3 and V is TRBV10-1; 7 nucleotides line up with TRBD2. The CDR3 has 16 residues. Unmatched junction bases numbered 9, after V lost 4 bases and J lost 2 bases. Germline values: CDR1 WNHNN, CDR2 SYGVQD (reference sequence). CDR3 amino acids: CASSVSSGSSTDTQYF. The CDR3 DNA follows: TGCGCCAGCAGTGTGTCTAGCGGATCGTCCACAGATACGCAGTATTTT.

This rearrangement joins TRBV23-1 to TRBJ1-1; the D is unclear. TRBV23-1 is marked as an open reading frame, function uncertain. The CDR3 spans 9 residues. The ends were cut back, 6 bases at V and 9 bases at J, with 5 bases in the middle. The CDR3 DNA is TGCGCCAGCAGCCTAAAAGCTTTCTTT. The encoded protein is CASSLKAFF.

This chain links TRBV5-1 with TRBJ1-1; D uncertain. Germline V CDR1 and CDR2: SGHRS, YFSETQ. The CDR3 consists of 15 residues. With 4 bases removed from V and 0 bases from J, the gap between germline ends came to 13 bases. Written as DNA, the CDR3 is TGCGCCAGCAGCCCCTGGTCAGGTCTGAACACTGAAGCTTTCTTT. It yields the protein CASSPWSGLNTEAFF.

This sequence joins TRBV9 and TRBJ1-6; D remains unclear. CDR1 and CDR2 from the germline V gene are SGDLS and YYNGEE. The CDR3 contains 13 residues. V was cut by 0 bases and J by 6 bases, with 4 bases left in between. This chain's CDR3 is CASSVESNSPLHF. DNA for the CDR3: TGTGCCAGCAGCGTAGAGAGTAATTCACCCCTCCACTTT.

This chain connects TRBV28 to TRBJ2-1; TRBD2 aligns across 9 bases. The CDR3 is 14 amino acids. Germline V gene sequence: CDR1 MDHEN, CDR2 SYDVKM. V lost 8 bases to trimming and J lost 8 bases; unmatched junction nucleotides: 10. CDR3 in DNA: TGTGCCAGCGGGAGTACGTTAGCGGGAGATGAGCAGTTCTTC. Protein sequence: CASGSTLAGDEQFF.

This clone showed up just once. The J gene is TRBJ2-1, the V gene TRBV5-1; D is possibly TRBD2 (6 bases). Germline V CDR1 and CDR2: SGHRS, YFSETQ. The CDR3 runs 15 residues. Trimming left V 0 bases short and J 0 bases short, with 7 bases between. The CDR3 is CASSLVSGSYNEQFF. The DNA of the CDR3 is TGCGCCAGCAGCTTGGTTAGCGGCTCCTACAATGAGCAGTTCTTC.

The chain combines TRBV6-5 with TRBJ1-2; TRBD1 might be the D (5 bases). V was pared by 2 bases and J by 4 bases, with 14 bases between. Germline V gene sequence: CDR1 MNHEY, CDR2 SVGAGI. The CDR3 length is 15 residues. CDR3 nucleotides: TGTGCCAGCAGTTACGCTGACGGCGGGGGCTATGGCTACACCTTC. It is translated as CASSYADGGGYGYTF.

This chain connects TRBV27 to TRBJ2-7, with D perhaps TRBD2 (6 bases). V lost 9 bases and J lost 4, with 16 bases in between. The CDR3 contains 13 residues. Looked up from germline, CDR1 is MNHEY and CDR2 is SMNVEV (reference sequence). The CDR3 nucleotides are TGTGCCAGTTCCAAACAAGGGACTTACGAGCAGTACTTC. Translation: CASSKQGTYEQYF.

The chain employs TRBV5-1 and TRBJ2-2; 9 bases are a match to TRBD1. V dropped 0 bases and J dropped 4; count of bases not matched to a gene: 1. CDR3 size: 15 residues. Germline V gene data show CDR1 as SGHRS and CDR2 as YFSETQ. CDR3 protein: CASSLDRGPTGELFF. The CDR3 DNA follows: TGCGCCAGCAGCTTGGACAGGGGGCCCACCGGGGAGCTGTTTTTT.

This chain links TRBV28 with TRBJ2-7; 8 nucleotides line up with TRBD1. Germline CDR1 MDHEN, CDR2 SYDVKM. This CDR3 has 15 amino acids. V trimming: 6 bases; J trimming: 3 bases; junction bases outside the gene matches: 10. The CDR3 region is CASRANDRGDYEQYF. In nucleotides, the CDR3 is TGTGCCAGCAGGGCCAACGACAGGGGAGACTACGAGCAGTACTTC.

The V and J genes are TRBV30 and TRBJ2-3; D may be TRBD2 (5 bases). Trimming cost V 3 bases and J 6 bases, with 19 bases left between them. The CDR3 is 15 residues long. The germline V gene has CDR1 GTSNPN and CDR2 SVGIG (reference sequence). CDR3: CAWSGKRRRVDTQYF. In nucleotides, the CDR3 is TGTGCCTGGAGCGGGAAAAGGCGTAGGGTGGATACGCAGTATTTT.

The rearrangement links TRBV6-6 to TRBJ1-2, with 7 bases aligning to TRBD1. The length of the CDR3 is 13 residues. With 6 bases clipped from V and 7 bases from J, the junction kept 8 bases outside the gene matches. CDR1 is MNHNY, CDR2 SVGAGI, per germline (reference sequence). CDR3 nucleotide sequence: TGTGCCAGCAGGGTCACAGGGGAAAGTGGCTACACCTTC. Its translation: CASRVTGESGYTF.